This TCR beta chain was observed in a study of shared clonotypes between healthy human individuals. Sequenced by immunoSEQ multiplex PCR; TCRdb stores in-frame clones only, minus some. The table records some 900,000 clones, 60% to 85% of them present only once. V was cut by 5 bases and J by 6 bases, with 10 bases left in between. The CDR3 has 13 residues. Germline V gene data show CDR1 as MNHEY and CDR2 as SVGAGI. Source material: memory CD4+ T cells sorted from blood. Sample subset: CD45RA-negative fraction. The source is a man in his late teens or twenties in good health. The chain joins TRBV6-5 to TRBJ2-2; the D gene is possibly TRBD1 (6 bases). CDR3 region: CASSPGVSGELFF. In nucleotides, the CDR3 is TGTGCCAGCAGTCCAGGGGTTTCCGGGGAGCTGTTTTTT.